These 20 T cell receptor beta chains were all obtained from the same sample, sequenced in a study of spatial heterogeneity in lung cancer. Findings and limits, study-wide: Counts of expanded alpha and beta TCRs within tumors tracked the tumor nonsynonymous mutation count.

Their recognized antigens are unknown. The time point: sample taken at primary tumor resection. One entry per CDR3 protein results from TCRdb running MiXCR on the 5' RACE reads. The sample lists some 6,000 distinct CDR3 sequences, around 15% occurring once. The sample here was lung tumor tissue, taken at surgery. The receptors were sampled from a male donor with early-stage non-small cell lung cancer.

As to this clonotype: This beta chain is a stray sequence in a library constructed for alpha chains; its clone size is not meaningful. The chain carries TRBV9 and TRBJ2-5; TRBD2 matches 7 bases. The V segment lost 4 bases and the J segment 4 bases; nucleotides outside the gene matches: 4. The length of the CDR3 is 13 residues. CDR1 SGDLS and CDR2 YYNGEE come from the germline V gene. The CDR3 spells CASSPRLAETQYF. The CDR3 coding sequence is TGTGCCAGCAGCCCGCGACTAGCAGAGACCCAGTACTTC.

This clonotype ranks as medium-sized. This beta chain is a stray read from a library made for alpha chains; its abundance is not meaningful. V is TRBV29-1 and J is TRBJ2-3; 8 nucleotides match TRBD2. The trim removed 6 bases at V and 1 base at J, leaving 9 bases unmatched. Germline V gene data show CDR1 as SQVTM and CDR2 as ANQGSEA. The CDR3 covers 15 residues. CDR3 nucleotide sequence: TGCAGCGTAGCTGGGACTAGGGGGGGCACAGATACGCAGTATTTT. The encoded protein is CSVAGTRGGTDTQYF.

Within the sample, this clonotype is medium-sized. This beta chain is off target for a library built for alpha chains, so its abundance means little. The V gene is TRBV6-6, the J gene TRBJ2-7, with TRBD2 identical over 7 bases. The J segment lost 4 bases and the V segment lost 2 bases, leaving 8 bases of the junction unmatched. This CDR3 contains 15 residues. Germline V lookup: CDR1 MNHNY, CDR2 SVGAGI (reference sequence). The CDR3 DNA is TGTGCCAGCAGTTACGGGCGGGGGAGCGGGTACGAGCAGTACTTC. Protein: CASSYGRGSGYEQYF.

This clonotype qualifies as medium-sized. Found in a library prepared for alpha chains, this beta chain is an off-target read, and its abundance has little meaning. V and J are TRBV12-3 or TRBV12-4 and TRBJ2-5, with D perhaps TRBD2 (5 bases). Trimming pared 6 bases from V and 4 bases from J, leaving 21 bases between. CDR3 length: 16 residues. CDR3 nucleotide sequence: TGTGCCAGCAGGCCATGGCGAGGAGGAGGAGGAGAGACCCAGTACTTC. Translating it yields CASRPWRGGGGETQYF.

By sample fraction, this clonotype is medium-sized. This beta chain is a stray sequence in a library constructed for alpha chains; its clone size is not meaningful. This sequence joins TRBV5-1 and TRBJ2-7, with 9 positions matching TRBD2. CDR1 is SGHRS and CDR2 is YFSETQ in the germline V gene. V gave up 0 bases and J gave up 1 base; unmatched junction bases: 5. The CDR3 length is 16 residues. The CDR3 loop reads CASSLGLAAVSYEQYF. In DNA, the CDR3 is TGCGCCAGCAGCTTGGGACTAGCGGCAGTATCCTACGAGCAGTACTTC.

Sample share makes this clonotype medium-sized. A library made for alpha chains picked up this beta chain off target, so its size means little. The V call is TRBV27, the J call TRBJ2-5; D unclear. The V gene's germline CDR1 is MNHEY and CDR2 SMNVEV (reference sequence). The V and J ends lost 5 bases and 5 bases respectively, with 9 bases between them. The CDR3 runs to 12 residues. The CDR3 sequence is CASSALGETQYF. The DNA of the CDR3 is TGTGCCAGCAGTGCTTTGGGGGAGACCCAGTACTTC.

This clonotype has ten or more counts. This beta chain is an unintended read in a library built for alpha chains; its size means little. This sequence joins TRBV20-1 and TRBJ2-5; 7 nucleotides agree with TRBD1. Trimming cost V 1 base and J 2 bases; bases outside gene matches: 7. Germline CDR1 and CDR2: DFQATT and SNEGSKA (reference sequence). This CDR3 is built from 15 residues. The CDR3 sequence: CSARVFGTAQETQYF. Here the CDR3 DNA reads TGCAGTGCTAGAGTATTCGGGACAGCACAAGAGACCCAGTACTTC.

Judged by abundance, this clonotype is medium-sized. This beta chain is a stray read from a library made for alpha chains; its abundance is not meaningful. The chain is built from TRBV29-1 and TRBJ1-4; TRBD1 might be the D (5 bases). This CDR3 has 13 amino acids. V lost 3 bases, J lost 8 bases, and 13 bases lay in between. Germline V lookup: CDR1 SQVTM, CDR2 ANQGSEA. The CDR3, as DNA: TGCAGCGTTGATGGGCAGGGAGGGGAAAAACTGTTTTTT. It encodes CSVDGQGGEKLFF.

Note on this clonotype: A library made for alpha chains picked up this beta chain off target, so its size means little. The chain carries TRBV4-3 and TRBJ1-2; the match to TRBD1 covers 9 bases. CDR3 size: 15 residues. Looked up from germline, CDR1 is LGHNA and CDR2 is YSLEER. V lost 4 bases and J lost 6; bases outside the gene matches: 9. As DNA, the CDR3 is TGCGCCAGCAGCCCAGGGACAGGGCTGATGAATGGCTACACCTTC. Amino acids: CASSPGTGLMNGYTF.

This clonotype is deemed medium-sized. Because the library targeted alpha chains, this beta chain is an off-target read whose size means little. The V and J genes are TRBV7-3 and TRBJ1-2; TRBD1 agrees at 10 bases. Germline V gives CDR1 SGHTA, CDR2 FQGTGA. CDR3 length: 14 amino acids. The trim removed 4 bases at V and 8 bases at J, leaving 7 bases unmatched. The DNA of the CDR3 is TGTGCCAGCAGCTCCTCCGGGACAGGGGTCGGCTACACCTTC. This sequence encodes CASSSSGTGVGYTF. The full variable domain, rest sourced from reference TRBV7-3 and TRBJ1-2, is GAGVSQTPSNKVTEKGKYVELRCDPISGHTALYWYRQSLGQGPEFLIYFQGTGAADDSGLPNDRFFAVRPEGSVSTLKIQRTERGDSAVYLCASSSSGTGVGYTFGSGTRLTVV.

This clonotype was picked up many times. The library was prepared for alpha chains; this beta chain is a stray read, so its frequency means little. The chain recombines TRBV7-9 with TRBJ2-1; tentative D call: TRBD1 (6 bases). This CDR3 has 14 amino acids. Per the germline V gene, CDR1 is SEHNR and CDR2 is FQNEAQ (reference sequence). Trimming pared 1 base from V and 10 bases from J, leaving 14 bases between. The CDR3 sequence is CASSLGPTGNEQFF. The CDR3 DNA is TGTGCCAGCAGCTTAGGGCCTACAGGGAACGAGCAGTTCTTC.

This clonotype is labeled as medium-sized. Little can be read into the size of this beta chain, an off-target read in a library designed for alpha chains. J is TRBJ2-1 and V is TRBV11-2, with 9 bases matching TRBD1. V shed 3 bases, J shed 9 bases, and the junction held 9 bases outside the gene matches. CDR1 and CDR2 from the germline V gene are SGHAT and FQNNGV. The CDR3 length is 15 residues. This CDR3 is CASSLSGQGGGEQFF. CDR3 DNA: TGTGCCAGCAGCTTGTCGGGACAGGGAGGGGGTGAGCAGTTCTTC.

This clonotype was counted at least ten times. Within a library made for alpha chains, this beta chain is off target, and its count is uninformative. The chain uses TRBV7-9 and TRBJ2-3, with 8 bases aligning to TRBD1. In germline, CDR1 is SEHNR, CDR2 FQNEAQ (reference sequence). The CDR3 totals 16 residues. The J segment lost 4 bases and the V segment lost 6 bases, leaving 12 bases of the junction unmatched. CDR3 coding DNA: TGTGCCAGCAGTTGGCCAGGGGGCCTCGCCCCAGATACGCAGTATTTT. Translation gives CASSWPGGLAPDTQYF.

This clonotype came up many times. This beta chain slipped into a library made for alpha chains as a stray read, so its size is not meaningful. The chain joins TRBV12-5 to TRBJ2-3; D call uncertain. Germline lookup yields CDR1 LGHNT and CDR2 FRNRAP. V dropped 4 bases and J dropped 3 bases, with 8 bases sitting between them. This CDR3 spans 13 amino acids. The CDR3 nucleotides read TGTGCTAGTGGTTCCTCCGGAACAGATACGCAGTATTTT. The encoded protein is CASGSSGTDTQYF.

In regard to this clonotype: For a library built for alpha chains, this beta chain is a stray read; little rests on its size. The chain combines TRBV30 with TRBJ1-2, with D perhaps TRBD1 (6 bases). CDR1 and CDR2 from the germline V gene are GTSNPN and SVGIG (reference sequence). This CDR3 contains 13 residues. V lost 4 bases and J 5 bases, leaving 14 bases between the germline ends. DNA of the CDR3: TGTGCCTGGACCAGGGGCGCAGGGTATGGCTACACCTTC. Residues: CAWTRGAGYGYTF. Supplemented by reference TRBV30 and TRBJ1-2, the full variable domain reads SQTIHQWPATLVQPVGSPLSLECTVEGTSNPNLYWYRQAAGRGLQLLFYSVGIGQISSEVPQNLSASRPQDRQFILSSKKLLLSDSGFYLCAWTRGAGYGYTFGSGTRLTVV.

By frequency in the sample, this clonotype is medium-sized (0.01 to 0.1%). With the library built for alpha chains, this beta chain is off target and its frequency is not meaningful. The J gene is TRBJ2-3, the V gene TRBV5-8, with D maybe TRBD1 (5 bases). Germline assignment: CDR1 SGHTS and CDR2 YDEGEE. The V end was cut by 5 bases, the J end by 2 bases, with 15 bases between. The CDR3 contains 15 residues. The CDR3 nucleotides read TGTGCCAGCAGGCCTGAGGTAGGACACACAGATACGCAGTATTTT. Translated: CASRPEVGHTDTQYF.

This clonotype was seen ten or more times. This beta chain turned up in a library designed for alpha chains; as an off-target read, its abundance says little. V usage is TRBV15 and J usage is TRBJ2-2; D not certain. CDR3 length: 17 amino acids. Between the trimmed V and J ends, which lost 2 bases and 1 base, there was a span of 14 bases. The germline CDR1 and CDR2 sequences are LNHNV and YYDKDF (reference sequence). The CDR3 reads CATSRSQAQLNTGELFF. The CDR3 nucleotides are TGTGCCACCAGCAGATCCCAGGCCCAACTGAACACCGGGGAGCTGTTTTTT.

This clonotype has just one count. This beta chain turned up in a library designed for alpha chains; as an off-target read, its abundance says little. The rearrangement uses TRBV20-1 and TRBJ2-5, with 11 bases fitting TRBD2. The germline gives CDR1 DFQATT, CDR2 SNEGSKA (reference sequence). With 7 bases clipped from V and 4 bases from J, the junction kept 11 bases outside the gene matches. The CDR3 is 15 amino acids. The CDR3 DNA reads TGCAGTGTGGATTTAGCGGGGGGGCCCGGAGAGACCCAGTACTTC. Residues: CSVDLAGGPGETQYF.

Note on this clonotype: Since the library was made to target alpha chains, this beta chain is a stray read and its abundance is not meaningful. V gene TRBV3-1 combines with J gene TRBJ2-2, with D possibly TRBD1 on 6 matching bases. From germline, CDR1 is LGHDT and CDR2 YNNKEL (reference sequence). The CDR3 extends over 13 amino acids. Trimming removed 6 bases at V and 6 bases at J, with 11 bases between. This CDR3 is CASSSHRAGELFF. In DNA form, the CDR3 reads TGTGCCAGCAGTTCCCACAGGGCCGGGGAGCTGTTTTTT.

On this clonotype itself: This beta chain slipped into a library made for alpha chains as a stray read, so its size is not meaningful. Here the CDR3 DNA reads TGTGCCAGCACACCGACAGGGGACGGAGCCGGGGAGCTGTTTTTT. Translation: CASTPTGDGAGELFF. The chain links TRBV11-2 to TRBJ2-2, with 8 positions matching TRBD1. CDR1 and CDR2 (germline): SGHAT, FQNNGV. The J segment lost 6 bases and the V segment lost 7 bases, leaving 10 bases of the junction unmatched. The CDR3 is 15 residues long. The whole variable domain, filled in from reference TRBV11-2 and TRBJ2-2, reads EAGVAQSPRYKIIEKRQSVAFWCNPISGHATLYWYQQILGQGPKLLIQFQNNGVVDDSQLPKDRFSAERLKGVDSTLKIQPAKLEDSAVYLCASTPTGDGAGELFFGEGSRLTVL.